These T cell receptor beta chains were read from a single sample in a study of glioma-infiltrating T cells. TCRdb analysed the multiplex PCR reads with MiXCR anew, one entry per CDR3 protein. The sample shows about 140,000 distinct CDR3 sequences, around 42% of them seen only once. Specimen: glioma tissue, nonneoplastic brain tissue, or PBMCs (not recorded which). These receptors all come from a human donor with low-grade glioma or glioblastoma, undergoing nonglioma brain surgery, or in good health (not recorded which). Both conserved end residues are part of each CDR3. Fields, in order: J gene, V gene, clone size, D gene, CDR3 DNA, CDR3 protein. A D gene is named only where the DNA matches it firmly. Size values are once, few and many counts, or a class for expanded clones, and some rows have none.

TRBJ2-7,TRBV7-9,.,.,TGTGCCAGCAGCTCAGACTACTACGAGCAGTACTTC,CASSSDYYEQYF
TRBJ2-7,TRBV7-9,.,.,TGTGCCAGCAGCTTTGAACAGGAGGAAAAGAACGAGCAGTACTTC,CASSFEQEEKNEQYF
TRBJ1-1,TRBV6-2/TRBV6-3,.,.,TGTGCCAGCAGTTTGGGGACATACACTGAAGCTTTCTTT,CASSLGTYTEAFF
TRBJ2-5,TRBV6-1,few,TRBD2,TGTGCCAGCAGTGAAACCCTAGCGGAAGAGACCCAGTACTTC,CASSETLAEETQYF
TRBJ2-7,TRBV7-9,few,.,TGTGCCAGCAGCTTAGTCAGGACGGAAAGCTCCTACGAGCAGTACTTC,CASSLVRTESSYEQYF
TRBJ2-1,TRBV4-1,few,.,TGCGCCAGCAGCCACGGTCGTGGGAATGAGCAGTTCTTC,CASSHGRGNEQFF
TRBJ2-7,TRBV20-1,once,TRBD2,TGCAGTGCGCTATCTAGCGGAAGCTCCTACGAGCAGCACTTC,CSALSSGSSYEQHF
TRBJ1-5,TRBV6-2/TRBV6-3,.,.,TGTGCCAGCAGTTACGTTCAATCCATCAATCAGCCCCAGCATTTT,CASSYVQSINQPQHF
TRBJ2-2,TRBV6-1,few,.,TGTGCCAGCACCGAGTCTAATACCGGGGAGCTGTTTTTT,CASTESNTGELFF
TRBJ1-1,TRBV2,once,TRBD1,TGTGCCAGCAGGGGAGACAGGGATAAGAACACTGAAGCTTTCTTT,CASRGDRDKNTEAFF
TRBJ1-6,TRBV4-2,.,.,TGTGCCAGCAGCCAAGACGGCCAGGTCAACTCACCCCTCCACTTT,CASSQDGQVNSPLHF
TRBJ1-2,TRBV7-2,.,TRBD1,TGTGCCAGCAGCTTATTCCAGGACAGGGGGCGAGGCTACACCTTC,CASSLFQDRGRGYTF
TRBJ1-1,TRBV18,few,.,TGTGCCAGCTCACCAAACAGCATGAACACTGAAGCTTTCTTT,CASSPNSMNTEAFF
TRBJ1-1,TRBV7-2,.,.,TGTGCCAGCAGCTTAGCGGGGAAAGACACTGAAGCTTTCTTT,CASSLAGKDTEAFF
TRBJ1-5,TRBV6-1,many,.,TGTGCCAGCCGTCCCCAGAATCAGCCCCAGCATTTT,CASRPQNQPQHF
TRBJ1-1,TRBV2,few,TRBD1,TGTGCCAGCAGTGAGACAGGGGTTGAAGCTTTCTTT,CASSETGVEAFF
TRBJ1-6,TRBV7-2,few,.,TGTGCCAGCAGCTTGGAGGAGACAAGCTCACCCCTCCACTTT,CASSLEETSSPLHF
TRBJ1-6,TRBV6-1,many,.,TGTGCCAGCACGTCGGGATTCGACTCACCCCTCCACTTT,CASTSGFDSPLHF
TRBJ2-1,TRBV4-1,.,.,TGCGCCAGAAGTCACGGGAGTGGTTCCTACAATGAGCAGTTCTTC,CARSHGSGSYNEQFF
TRBJ2-7,TRBV19,.,TRBD2,TGTGCCAGTAGTCTACTAGCGGGAGGGAACGAGCAGTACTTC,CASSLLAGGNEQYF
TRBJ1-4,TRBV6-5,.,TRBD1,TGTGCCAGCAGTTACCAGGGGGGCGCCGGAGAAAAACTGTTTTTT,CASSYQGGAGEKLFF
TRBJ1-1,TRBV15,.,.,TGTGCCACCAGAAATGGCGGCGTCAACACTGAAGCTTTCTTT,CATRNGGVNTEAFF
TRBJ1-3,TRBV6-6,few,.,TGTGCCAGCAGTTACGAAGGTTCTGGAAACACCATATATTTT,CASSYEGSGNTIYF
TRBJ2-1,TRBV18,.,.,TGTGCCAGCTCACTCAGTCCCGGCAATGAGCAGTTCTTC,CASSLSPGNEQFF
TRBJ2-7,TRBV4-1,.,TRBD1,TGCGCCAGCAGCTATGGATCCGGGACAGGGGGCTACGAGCAGTACTTC,CASSYGSGTGGYEQYF
TRBJ2-1,TRBV20-1,few,TRBD2,TGCAGTGCTAGTAAACTAGCGGAGAACAATGAGCAGTTCTTC,CSASKLAENNEQFF
TRBJ1-5,TRBV12-3/TRBV12-4,.,TRBD1,TGTGCCAGCAGTGCGGACAGGTATCAGCCCCAGCATTTT,CASSADRYQPQHF
TRBJ1-1,TRBV27,.,.,TGTGCCAGCAGTTTGGTCAGGAACACTGAAGCTTTCTTT,CASSLVRNTEAFF
TRBJ1-3,TRBV4-1,few,.,TGCGCCAGCAGCCAAGACGACAGGCTCGGAAACACCATATATTTT,CASSQDDRLGNTIYF
TRBJ1-5,TRBV3-1,.,.,TGTGCCAGCAGCCAAGAACCGAAGAATCAGCCCCAGCATTTT,CASSQEPKNQPQHF
TRBJ2-5,TRBV6-6,few,TRBD2,TGTGCCAGCAGTTACCTAGCGGGAGACCAAGAGACCCAGTACTTC,CASSYLAGDQETQYF
TRBJ2-3,TRBV7-9,.,TRBD2,TGTGCCAGCAGCTTAGTAAAAAGCGGGAGACCAGATACGCAGTATTTT,CASSLVKSGRPDTQYF
TRBJ1-5,TRBV7-2,.,.,TGTGCCAGCACCCCCGGGCCTTCAGGTCAGCCCCAGCATTTT,CASTPGPSGQPQHF
TRBJ2-1,TRBV6-2/TRBV6-3,.,TRBD1,TGTGCCAGCAGTTACGGGACAGGGGAGTATGAGCAGTTCTTC,CASSYGTGEYEQFF
TRBJ2-3,TRBV20-1,few,.,TGCAGTCCCCTCGCAGATACGCAGTATTTT,CSPLADTQYF
TRBJ1-1,TRBV5-1,.,.,TGCGCCAGCAGCTCACAGATAATGAACACTGAAGCTTTCTTT,CASSSQIMNTEAFF
TRBJ1-6,TRBV6-2/TRBV6-3,.,.,TGTGCCAGCAGTCCCAGCTCCTATAATTCAACCCTCCACTTT,CASSPSSYNSTLHF
TRBJ2-3,TRBV20-1,.,TRBD2,TGCAGTGCTAGAAACCCTAGCGGGAGTGGGACAGATACGCAGTATTTT,CSARNPSGSGTDTQYF
TRBJ1-3,TRBV7-2,.,TRBD1,TGTGCCAGCAGCCCCAGGGGCAACAGGGGATGGAACACCATATATTTT,CASSPRGNRGWNTIYF
TRBJ1-5,TRBV11-2,.,.,TGTGCCAGCAGCTTACAGCACAATCAGCCCCAGCATTTT,CASSLQHNQPQHF
TRBJ1-5,TRBV11-2,few,.,TGTGCCAGCAGCTCTGACAGACAGAATCAGCCCCAGCATTTT,CASSSDRQNQPQHF
TRBJ2-1,TRBV14,.,TRBD2,TGTGCCAGCAGGACTAGCGGAAACTACAATGAGCAGTTCTTC,CASRTSGNYNEQFF